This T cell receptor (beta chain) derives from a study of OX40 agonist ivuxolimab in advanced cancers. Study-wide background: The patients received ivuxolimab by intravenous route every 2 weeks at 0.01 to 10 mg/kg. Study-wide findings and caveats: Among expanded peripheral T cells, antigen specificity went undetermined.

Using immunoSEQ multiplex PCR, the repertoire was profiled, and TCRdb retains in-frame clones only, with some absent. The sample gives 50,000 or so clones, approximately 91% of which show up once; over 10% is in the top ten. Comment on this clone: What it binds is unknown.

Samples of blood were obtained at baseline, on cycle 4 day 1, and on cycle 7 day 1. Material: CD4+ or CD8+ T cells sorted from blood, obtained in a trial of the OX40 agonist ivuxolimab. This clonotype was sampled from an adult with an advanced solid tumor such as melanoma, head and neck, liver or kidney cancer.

CDR3 residues: CASNRLSGNTIYF. The CDR3 nucleotides read TGTGCCAGTAACAGGCTCTCTGGAAACACCATATATTTT. V is TRBV19 and J is TRBJ1-3; maybe TRBD1 (5 bases). Germline V gene sequence: CDR1 LNHDA, CDR2 SQIVND (reference sequence). This CDR3 region has 13 residues. The V gene lost 7 bases and the J gene lost 0 bases, with 7 bases spanning the gap.